One sample yielded the 28 T cell receptor beta chains listed below, sequenced in a study of beta chain features in type 1 diabetes. Expressed TCRB transcripts were sequenced after all isolated RNA was converted to cDNA. Sequencing used immunoSEQ multiplex PCR; TCRdb keeps in-frame clones, though not all of them. This sample has over 500,000 clones; about 16% occur once, and the top ten carry approximately 0.087%. Sequences were obtained from naive CD4+ T cells from blood. Receptors originate from a young man in good health.

The chain recombines TRBV7-9 with TRBJ1-3; weak D call: TRBD1 (6 bases). With 5 bases removed from V and 2 bases from J, the gap between germline ends came to 13 bases. This CDR3 has 15 residues. CDR1 is SEHNR and CDR2 is FQNEAQ in the germline V gene (reference sequence). CDR3 DNA: TGTGCCAGCAGCCCTGGGGGGGCAACTGGAAACACCATATATTTT. This codes for CASSPGGATGNTIYF.

This chain uses TRBV5-8 with TRBJ2-5, with TRBD1 matching 10 bases. CDR1 is SGHTS, CDR2 YDEGEE, per germline. The junction had 9 bases not matched to a gene; V was cut back by 5 bases and J by 2 bases. The CDR3 is 16 amino acids. CDR3: CASRRGTGVAQETQYF. For the CDR3, the DNA is TGTGCCAGCAGGCGGGGGACAGGGGTAGCACAAGAGACCCAGTACTTC.

The CDR3 is CASRQGRNTEAFF. CDR3 DNA: TGTGCCAGCAGACAGGGACGGAACACTGAAGCTTTCTTT. The chain has TRBV25-1 and TRBJ1-1, with a possible D match to TRBD1 (6 bases). Germline loops: CDR1 MGHDK, CDR2 SYGVNS. V lost 6 bases and J lost 1, with 9 bases in between. CDR3 length: 13 residues.

The rearrangement links TRBV5-1 to TRBJ2-7; D is possibly TRBD2 (5 bases). The V and J ends lost 0 bases and 4 bases respectively, with 11 bases between them. Germline V CDR1 and CDR2: SGHRS, YFSETQ. The length of the CDR3 is 14 residues. CDR3 residues: CASSLVGSPYEQYF. The CDR3 region has the DNA TGCGCCAGCAGCTTGGTTGGGAGCCCATACGAGCAGTACTTC.

In its sample, this clone was seen a few times. V and J are TRBV6-5 and TRBJ1-2, with 7 bases identical to TRBD1. J lost 4 bases, V lost 6 bases, and 5 bases had no gene match. The CDR3 spans 13 residues. Germline CDR1 reads MNHEY; CDR2 reads SVGAGI. CDR3 sequence: CASRPDRTYGYTF. The CDR3, as DNA: TGTGCCAGCAGACCGGACAGGACCTATGGCTACACCTTC.

This clone was detected only a few times. The rearrangement joins TRBV15 to TRBJ1-3; 7 nucleotides line up with TRBD1. J was trimmed by 4 bases and V by 2 bases; bases with no gene match: 5. This CDR3 region has 15 residues. Germline V gene data show CDR1 as LNHNV and CDR2 as YYDKDF (reference sequence). The CDR3 DNA reads as TGTGCCACCAGCAGACGTCTAGGGGGCGGAAACACCATATATTTT. Its protein is CATSRRLGGGNTIYF.

The chain employs TRBV7-3 and TRBJ1-2; perhaps TRBD1 as D (5 bases). The V gene's germline CDR1 is SGHTA and CDR2 FQGTGA. V gave up 5 bases and J gave up 14 bases, with 21 bases separating them. The CDR3 spans 13 residues. The CDR3, as DNA: TGTGCCAGCAGCGTCGACAGCTATAGGACCTTGACCTTC. It codes for CASSVDSYRTLTF. The whole variable domain, remainder taken from reference TRBV7-3 and TRBJ1-2, is GAGVSQTPSNKVTEKGKYVELRCDPISGHTALYWYRQSLGQGPEFLIYFQGTGAADDSGLPNDRFFAVRPEGSVSTLKIQRTERGDSAVYLCASSVDSYRTLTFGSGTRLTVV.

The chain joins TRBV5-6 to TRBJ2-1; the D call may be TRBD1 or TRBD2 (5 bases each). CDR3 size: 13 residues. The V end was cut by 5 bases, the J end by 2 bases, with 8 bases between. Germline CDR1 and CDR2: SGHDT and YYEEEE. CDR3 loop: CASRRGTYNEQFF. CDR3 coding DNA: TGTGCCAGCAGGAGGGGCACCTACAATGAGCAGTTCTTC.

The V call is TRBV7-9, the J call TRBJ2-5, with TRBD1 identical over 7 bases. The CDR3 length is 18 residues. The junction had 17 bases not matched to a gene; V was cut back by 2 bases and J by 5 bases. Germline loops: CDR1 SEHNR, CDR2 FQNEAQ (reference sequence). CDR3 DNA: TGTGCCAGCAGCTTATCCCGGGACAGATGGTCGTCTTACGAGACCCAGTACTTC. Amino acids: CASSLSRDRWSSYETQYF.

This clone occurred a few times. The chain joins TRBV28 to TRBJ2-1, with D possibly matching TRBD1 (5 bases). The CDR3 extends over 14 amino acids. The V end was cut by 2 bases, the J end by 6 bases, with 11 bases between. The V gene's germline CDR1 is MDHEN and CDR2 SYDVKM. Here the CDR3 DNA reads TGTGCCAGCAGTTTAAGGGGTAGGGTCAATGAGCAGTTCTTC. It encodes CASSLRGRVNEQFF. The whole variable domain, remainder taken from reference TRBV28 and TRBJ2-1, is DVKVTQSSRYLVKRTGEKVFLECVQDMDHENMFWYRQDPGLGLRLIYFSYDVKMKEKGDIPEGYSVSREKKERFSLILESASTNQTSMYLCASSLRGRVNEQFFGPGTRLTVL.

This clone was seen only a few times. V is TRBV15 and J is TRBJ2-2; 8 nucleotides line up with TRBD2. The V segment lost 0 bases and the J segment 0 bases; nucleotides outside the gene matches: 3. CDR3 length equals 17 residues. The germline gives CDR1 LNHNV, CDR2 YYDKDF (reference sequence). CDR3 DNA: TGTGCCACCAGCAGAGATTCGGGACTAGCGAACACCGGGGAGCTGTTTTTT. This sequence encodes CATSRDSGLANTGELFF.

This clone has just a few counts. The rearrangement joins TRBV2 to TRBJ2-3; D is undetermined. The CDR3 is 14 amino acids. Deletions cut 3 bases from V and 3 bases from J, with 10 bases between. Germline values: CDR1 SNHLY, CDR2 FYNNEI. CDR3 coding DNA: TGTGCCAGCAGTGATAGTTCGCGGACAGATACGCAGTATTTT. Translated: CASSDSSRTDTQYF.

The rearrangement uses TRBV28 and TRBJ1-2; TRBD1 matches 10 bases. V lost 7 bases, J lost 3 bases, and 5 bases stayed unmatched. The germline CDR1 and CDR2 sequences are MDHEN and SYDVKM. The CDR3 totals 14 residues. Here the CDR3 DNA reads TGTGCCAGCAAGACAGGGGGCGCCGACTATGGCTACACCTTC. Translation: CASKTGGADYGYTF.

This clone came up a few times. The chain combines TRBV25-1 with TRBJ1-2; D unclear. Trimming took off 5 bases at V and 5 bases at J, with 12 bases between the two ends. CDR1 is MGHDK and CDR2 is SYGVNS in the germline V gene. The CDR3 is 13 amino acids. The CDR3 region has the DNA TGTGCCAGCAGTCCTGTGTTCGGGTATGGCTACACCTTC. Its translation: CASSPVFGYGYTF.

This clone was counted only a few times. V usage is TRBV7-3 and J usage is TRBJ2-1; 11 bases fit TRBD2. The CDR3 consists of 17 residues. V lost 5 bases, J lost 5 bases, and 11 bases stayed unmatched. CDR1 is SGHTA, CDR2 FQGTGA, per germline. CDR3 DNA sequence: TGTGCCAGCAGCCCCCGAACTAGCGGGAGTGTACACAATGAGCAGTTCTTC. As protein: CASSPRTSGSVHNEQFF.

This clone was seen only a few times. The chain recombines TRBV7-9 with TRBJ2-5; D not resolved. Germline assignment: CDR1 SEHNR and CDR2 FQNEAQ (reference sequence). The CDR3 sequence is 14 residues long. V was shortened by 0 bases and J by 3 bases, with 8 bases between the two germline ends. CDR3 coding DNA: TGTGCCAGCAGCTTAGCGGTTCGAGAAGAGACCCAGTACTTC. Amino acids: CASSLAVREETQYF.

This chain uses TRBV6-5 with TRBJ2-5; D is uncertain. V was trimmed by 0 bases and J by 8 bases, leaving 7 bases between them. The CDR3 contains 12 residues. The germline V gene has CDR1 MNHEY and CDR2 SVGAGI. CDR3 amino acids: CASSYSTGTQYF. The CDR3 bases are TGTGCCAGCAGTTACTCGACGGGTACCCAGTACTTC.

There are a few counts of this clone. The CDR3 spells CASSLSRGVTSYEQYF. The CDR3 coding sequence is TGTGCCAGCAGCCTTTCCCGGGGCGTCACCTCCTACGAGCAGTACTTC. V usage is TRBV7-9 and J usage is TRBJ2-7; either TRBD1 or TRBD2 may supply D (5 bases each). V was trimmed by 5 bases and J by 0 bases, leaving 17 bases between them. Germline CDR1 SEHNR, CDR2 FQNEAQ (reference sequence). This CDR3 is 16 amino acids long.

This clone was seen only a few times. J is TRBJ1-4 and V is TRBV5-1; 9 nucleotides align to TRBD1. The length of the CDR3 is 14 residues. Germline V CDR1 and CDR2: SGHRS, YFSETQ. V was clipped by 4 bases and J by 5 bases; unmatched bases: 3. This chain's CDR3 is CASSIGTGNEKLFF. The CDR3 bases are TGCGCCAGCAGCATTGGGACAGGGAATGAAAAACTGTTTTTT.

The genes are TRBV6-1 and TRBJ1-5; D uncertain. This CDR3 spans 15 amino acids. Germline-derived CDR1 and CDR2 are MNHNS and SASEGT. V was shortened by 6 bases and J by 0 bases, with 12 bases between the two germline ends. CDR3: CASSRTPSSNQPQHF. The CDR3 region has the DNA TGTGCCAGCAGCCGGACCCCCTCTAGCAATCAGCCCCAGCATTTT.

This clone was recorded a few times. The chain is built from TRBV9 and TRBJ1-2; D call uncertain. With 3 bases removed from V and 0 bases from J, the gap between germline ends came to 6 bases. Germline-derived CDR1 and CDR2 are SGDLS and YYNGEE. The CDR3 length is 13 residues. The CDR3 DNA sequence: TGTGCCAGCAGCGCGGGGACTAACTATGGCTACACCTTC. It encodes CASSAGTNYGYTF.

This chain uses TRBV18 with TRBJ2-5; TRBD2 matches at 13 bases. Losses at the gene ends were 3 bases for V and 2 bases for J; bases not matched to a gene: 3. The CDR3 covers 16 residues. The germline V gene has CDR1 KGHSH and CDR2 LQKENI. CDR3 loop: CASSPSGLAGQETQYF. CDR3 sequence (DNA): TGTGCCAGCTCACCGTCGGGACTAGCGGGACAAGAGACCCAGTACTTC.

The chain carries TRBV29-1 and TRBJ2-7; D gene ambiguous. V was cut by 6 bases and J by 7 bases, with 13 bases left in between. CDR3 size: 11 residues. CDR1 and CDR2 from the germline V gene are SQVTM and ANQGSEA. For the CDR3, the DNA is TGCAGCGTCTTGAGATCCTGGGAGCAGTACTTC. It codes for CSVLRSWEQYF.

This clone was seen ten or more times. The V gene is TRBV7-2, the J gene TRBJ2-4; possibly TRBD1 for D (6 bases). The CDR3 has 12 amino acids. Trimming removed 2 bases from V and 8 bases from J, with 7 bases in between. CDR1 and CDR2 (germline): SGHTA, FQGNSA. The CDR3 is CASSLQGHIQYF. The CDR3 bases are TGTGCCAGCAGCTTACAGGGGCACATTCAGTACTTC.

The chain carries TRBV6-5 and TRBJ1-2; 8 bases align to TRBD1. CDR1 is MNHEY, CDR2 SVGAGI, per germline. After removal of 0 bases from V and 0 bases from J, the junction contained 3 bases not matched to a gene. The CDR3 has 16 amino acids. The CDR3 protein is CASSYSDRASNYGYTF. CDR3 DNA sequence: TGTGCCAGCAGTTACTCGGACAGGGCCTCTAACTATGGCTACACCTTC.

The chain recombines TRBV19 with TRBJ2-7; TRBD1 agrees at 9 bases. The CDR3 contains 15 residues. The germline gives CDR1 LNHDA, CDR2 SQIVND (reference sequence). J was trimmed by 1 base and V by 6 bases; bases with no gene match: 7. This CDR3 reads CASRWTGEGSYEQYF. The CDR3 DNA reads TGTGCCAGTAGGTGGACAGGGGAAGGATCCTACGAGCAGTACTTC.

This clone was counted only a few times. The rearrangement uses TRBV7-2 and TRBJ2-3, with D unclear. CDR1 SGHTA and CDR2 FQGNSA come from the germline V gene. CDR3 length: 11 amino acids. Trimming cost V 0 bases and J 7 bases, with 2 bases left between them. The CDR3 loop is CASSLAHTQYF. For the CDR3, the DNA is TGTGCCAGCAGCTTAGCCCATACGCAGTATTTT.

This clone was observed a handful of times. This rearrangement joins TRBV28 to TRBJ2-7; 8 nucleotides align to TRBD1. J gave up 3 bases and V 8 bases, and 0 bases lay outside the gene matches. CDR3 length: 11 amino acids. The germline V gene has CDR1 MDHEN and CDR2 SYDVKM. CDR3 coding DNA: TGTGCCAGCGGGACAGGCTACGAGCAGTACTTC. Translated: CASGTGYEQYF.